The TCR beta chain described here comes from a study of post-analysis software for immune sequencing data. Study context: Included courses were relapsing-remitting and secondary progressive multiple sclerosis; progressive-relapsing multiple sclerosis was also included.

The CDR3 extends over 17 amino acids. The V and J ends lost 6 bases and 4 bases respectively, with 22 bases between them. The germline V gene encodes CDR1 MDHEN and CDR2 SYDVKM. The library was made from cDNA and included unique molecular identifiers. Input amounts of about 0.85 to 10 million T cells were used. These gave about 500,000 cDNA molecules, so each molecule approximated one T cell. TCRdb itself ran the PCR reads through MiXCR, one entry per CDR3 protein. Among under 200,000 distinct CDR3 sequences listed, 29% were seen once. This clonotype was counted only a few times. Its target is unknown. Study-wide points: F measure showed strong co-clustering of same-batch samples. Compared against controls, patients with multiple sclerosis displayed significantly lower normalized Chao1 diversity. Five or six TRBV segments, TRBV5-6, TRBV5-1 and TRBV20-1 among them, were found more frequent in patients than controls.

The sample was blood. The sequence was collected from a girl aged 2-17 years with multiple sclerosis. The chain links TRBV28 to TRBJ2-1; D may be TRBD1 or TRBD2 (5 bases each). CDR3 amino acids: CASSFNPGTDLYNEQFF. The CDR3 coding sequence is TGTGCCAGCAGCTTTAACCCGGGGACGGACCTTTACAATGAGCAGTTCTTC.